This T cell receptor (beta chain) came from a study of blood T cell repertoires in COVID-19 (dated by TCRdb to 2019 to 2021). Looking at the study overall: Collaborator samples came from the United States, Italy and Spain and covered acute and convalescent phases of COVID-19. Samples were obtained from the ongoing ImmuneRACE study (first 160 participants) and from approximately 1,200 subjects provided by 6 global collaborators. The sample metadata nearly always contained a de-identified subject ID, COVID-19 status, age in years and sex. The prospective study material was composed of cDNA or gDNA derived from T cells, B-cell-depleted T cells, or PBMCs. Deeply sampled blood TCRbeta repertoires from subjects exposed to, actively infected with, or recovered from COVID-19 were included in the dataset. The repertoires were made available in a free public database intended to serve as a resource for research on the immune response to SARS-CoV-2. Where HLA class I and class II types were available, the types were taken from metadata supplied by the sample provider, not from assay-based typing. The investigation overall reported the following: The quantity of clinical and demographic metadata differed by source and by participant and was supplied without curation.

Trimming at the junction amounts to 2 bases on V and 5 bases on J, and the germline ends lie 15 bases apart. From cysteine to phenylalanine, the CDR3 is 15 amino acids long. Just the 45-base CDR3 DNA is kept, in frame starting at base 1. From a lookup of the germline V gene, CDR1 and CDR2 are WSHSY and SAAADI. TCRbeta CDR3 regions were amplified from genomic DNA using the immunoSEQ Assay, a bias-controlled multiplex PCR. The original methods were these. The number of nucleated cells in each sample was estimated by amplification of reference gene primers within the assay. To quantify the absolute abundance of each unique TCRbeta CDR3 rearrangement, sequence reads were collapsed and filtered. For each sample, productive Simpson clonality was calculated by taking the square root of Simpson's diversity index across productive rearrangements. TCRdb's version of the immuneACCESS table is confined to in-frame rearrangements and falls short of the full clone set. An unresolved V gene accounts for under half of the shortfall where checked; the remainder is of unknown origin. The V and J calls and clone size are taken from that table; D and trimming were inferred from the DNA. The table for this sample lists about 280,000 clones; about four fifths of them were counted only once. The ten most abundant clones make up 5% of the sample.

As regards this clone: Its antigen remains unidentified. No base quality information exists; no much larger clone differs at one position.

Participants in the prospective study were aged 18 to 89 years, lived in more than 20 United States geographic areas, and enrolled through a virtual design. In the prospective study, cohorts were assigned on the basis of participant-reported clinical history obtained from a screening survey and a study questionnaire. Exposed participants were defined as having been in contact with someone with a PCR-confirmed or clinician-diagnosed COVID-19 case within 2 weeks of study entry. Mobile phlebotomists in the prospective study collected whole blood, serum and a nasopharyngeal or oropharyngeal swab from every participant. Participants in the prospective study had the option to provide additional blood draws and questionnaires over an approximately 2-month period. Before DNA extraction, prospective study blood samples were shipped either frozen or at room temperature.

The origin of this receptor is a man aged 35-49 years who had been exposed to COVID-19. This chain is built from TRBV10-2 and TRBJ2-5, with TRBD2 perhaps the D gene, on 7 matching bases. Sequencing was performed on PBMCs or T cells enriched from blood (not recorded which). The sequence in DNA is TGCGCCAGCAGTGAGAGGGGGGGAGTAGTTGAGACCCAGTACTTC. This codes for CASSERGGVVETQYF.